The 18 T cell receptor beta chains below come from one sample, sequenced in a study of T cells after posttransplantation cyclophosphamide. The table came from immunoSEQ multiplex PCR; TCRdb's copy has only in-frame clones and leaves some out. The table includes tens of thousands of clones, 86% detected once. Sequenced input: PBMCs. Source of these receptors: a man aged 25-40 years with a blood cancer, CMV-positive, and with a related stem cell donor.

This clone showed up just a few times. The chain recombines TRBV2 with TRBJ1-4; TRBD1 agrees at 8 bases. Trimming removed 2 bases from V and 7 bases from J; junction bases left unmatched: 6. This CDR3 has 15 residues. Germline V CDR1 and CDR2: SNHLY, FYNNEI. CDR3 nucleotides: TGTGCCAGCAGTGAATACCGGACAGGGTCTGAAAAACTGTTTTTT. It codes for CASSEYRTGSEKLFF.

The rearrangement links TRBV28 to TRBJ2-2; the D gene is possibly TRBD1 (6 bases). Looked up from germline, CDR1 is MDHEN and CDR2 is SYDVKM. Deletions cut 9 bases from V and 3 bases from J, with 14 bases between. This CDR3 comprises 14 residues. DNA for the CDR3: TGTGCCAGTCAAAGACAGGAATACACCGGGGAGCTGTTTTTT. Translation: CASQRQEYTGELFF.

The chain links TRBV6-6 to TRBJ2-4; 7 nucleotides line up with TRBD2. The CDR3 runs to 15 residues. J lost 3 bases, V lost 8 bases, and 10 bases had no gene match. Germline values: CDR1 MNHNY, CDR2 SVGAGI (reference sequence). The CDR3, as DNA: TGTGCCAGCGAAGATCCCCCTAGCGGCAAAAACATTCAGTACTTC. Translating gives CASEDPPSGKNIQYF.

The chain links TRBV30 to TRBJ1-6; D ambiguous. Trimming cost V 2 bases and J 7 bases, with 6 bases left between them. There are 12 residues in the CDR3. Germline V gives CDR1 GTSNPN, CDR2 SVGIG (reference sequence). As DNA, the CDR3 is TGTGCCTGGAGTCCACAGAATTCACCCCTCCACTTT. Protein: CAWSPQNSPLHF.

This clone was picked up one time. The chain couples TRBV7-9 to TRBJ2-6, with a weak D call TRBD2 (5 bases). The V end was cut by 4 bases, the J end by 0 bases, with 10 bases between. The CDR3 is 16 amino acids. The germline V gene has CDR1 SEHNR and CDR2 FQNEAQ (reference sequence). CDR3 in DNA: TGTGCCAGCAGCTCGGCCCGGGGCTCTGGGGCCAACGTCCTGACTTTC. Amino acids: CASSSARGSGANVLTF.

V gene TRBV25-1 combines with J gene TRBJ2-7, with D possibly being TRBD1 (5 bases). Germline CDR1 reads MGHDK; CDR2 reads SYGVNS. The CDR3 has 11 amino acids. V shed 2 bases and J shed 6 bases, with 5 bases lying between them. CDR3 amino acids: CASSERGEQYF. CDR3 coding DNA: TGTGCCAGCAGTGAAAGGGGCGAGCAGTACTTC.

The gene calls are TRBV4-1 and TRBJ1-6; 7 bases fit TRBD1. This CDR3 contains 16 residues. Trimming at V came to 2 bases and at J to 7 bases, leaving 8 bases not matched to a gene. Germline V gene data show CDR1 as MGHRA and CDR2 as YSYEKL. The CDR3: CASSQYRGLGNSPLHF. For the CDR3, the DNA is TGCGCCAGCAGCCAATACAGGGGATTGGGGAATTCACCCCTCCACTTT.

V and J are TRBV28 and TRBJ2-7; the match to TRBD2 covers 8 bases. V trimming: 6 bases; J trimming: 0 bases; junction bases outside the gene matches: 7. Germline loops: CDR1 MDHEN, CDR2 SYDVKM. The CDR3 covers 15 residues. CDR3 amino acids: CASRGSGAGSYEQYF. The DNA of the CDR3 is TGTGCCAGCAGGGGTAGCGGGGCTGGCTCCTACGAGCAGTACTTC. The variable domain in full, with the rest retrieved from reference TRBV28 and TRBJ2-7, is DVKVTQSSRYLVKRTGEKVFLECVQDMDHENMFWYRQDPGLGLRLIYFSYDVKMKEKGDIPEGYSVSREKKERFSLILESASTNQTSMYLCASRGSGAGSYEQYFGPGTRLTVT.

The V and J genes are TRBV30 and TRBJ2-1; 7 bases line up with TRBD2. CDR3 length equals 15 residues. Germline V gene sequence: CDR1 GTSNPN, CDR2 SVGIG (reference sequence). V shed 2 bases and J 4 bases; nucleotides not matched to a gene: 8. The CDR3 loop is CAWSTGTTLYNEQFF. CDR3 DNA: TGTGCCTGGAGTACCGGGACTACTCTATACAATGAGCAGTTCTTC.

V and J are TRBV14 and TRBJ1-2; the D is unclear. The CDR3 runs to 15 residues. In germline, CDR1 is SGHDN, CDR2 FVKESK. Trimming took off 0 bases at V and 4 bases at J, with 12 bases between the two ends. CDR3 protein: CASSQDGRSLYGYTF. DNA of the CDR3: TGTGCCAGCAGCCAAGATGGGAGGAGCCTCTATGGCTACACCTTC. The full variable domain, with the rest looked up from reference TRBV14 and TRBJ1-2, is EAGVTQFPSHSVIEKGQTVTLRCDPISGHDNLYWYRRVMGKEIKFLLHFVKESKQDESGMPNNRFLAERTGGTYSTLKVQPAELEDSGVYFCASSQDGRSLYGYTFGSGTRLTVV.

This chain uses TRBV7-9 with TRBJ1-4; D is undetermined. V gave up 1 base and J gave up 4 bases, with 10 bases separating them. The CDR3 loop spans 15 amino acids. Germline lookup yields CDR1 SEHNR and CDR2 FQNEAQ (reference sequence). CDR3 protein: CASSLDTANNEKLFF. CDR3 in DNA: TGTGCCAGCAGCTTAGACACAGCCAATAATGAAAAACTGTTTTTT. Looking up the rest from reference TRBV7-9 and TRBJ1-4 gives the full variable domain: DTGVSQNPRHKITKRGQNVTFRCDPISEHNRLYWYRQTLGQGPEFLTYFQNEAQLEKSRLLSDRFSAERPKGSFSTLEIQRTEQGDSAMYLCASSLDTANNEKLFFGSGTQLSVL.

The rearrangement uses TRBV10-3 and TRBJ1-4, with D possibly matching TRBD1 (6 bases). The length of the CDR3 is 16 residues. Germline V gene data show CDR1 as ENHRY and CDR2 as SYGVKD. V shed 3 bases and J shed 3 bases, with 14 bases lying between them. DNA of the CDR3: TGTGCCATCAGTGATTTAGCATACAGGGCTAATGAAAAACTGTTTTTT. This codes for CAISDLAYRANEKLFF.

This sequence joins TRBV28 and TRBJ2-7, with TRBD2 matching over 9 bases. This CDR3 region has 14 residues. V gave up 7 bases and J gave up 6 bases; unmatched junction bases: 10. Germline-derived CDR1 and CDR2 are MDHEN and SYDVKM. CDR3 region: CASNPAGGRGEQYF. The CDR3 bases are TGTGCCAGCAACCCAGCGGGAGGAAGAGGCGAGCAGTACTTC.

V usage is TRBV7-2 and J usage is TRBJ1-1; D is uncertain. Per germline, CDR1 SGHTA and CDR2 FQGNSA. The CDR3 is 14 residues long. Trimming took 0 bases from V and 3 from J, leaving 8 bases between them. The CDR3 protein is CASSLAHRDTEAFF. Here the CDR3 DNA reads TGTGCCAGCAGCTTAGCACACCGGGACACTGAAGCTTTCTTT.

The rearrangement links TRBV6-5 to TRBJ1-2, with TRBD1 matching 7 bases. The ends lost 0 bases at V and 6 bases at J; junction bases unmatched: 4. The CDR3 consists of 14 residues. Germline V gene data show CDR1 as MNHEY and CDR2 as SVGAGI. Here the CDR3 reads CASSYSDRANGYTF. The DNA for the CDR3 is TGTGCCAGCAGTTACTCCGACAGGGCGAATGGCTACACCTTC.

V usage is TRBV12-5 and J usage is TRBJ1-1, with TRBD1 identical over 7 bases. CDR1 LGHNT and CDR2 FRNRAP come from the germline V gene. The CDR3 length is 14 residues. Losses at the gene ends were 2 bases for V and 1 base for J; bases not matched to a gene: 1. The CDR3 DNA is TGTGCTAGTGGTTTGTGGACAGGGAACACTGAAGCTTTCTTT. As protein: CASGLWTGNTEAFF.

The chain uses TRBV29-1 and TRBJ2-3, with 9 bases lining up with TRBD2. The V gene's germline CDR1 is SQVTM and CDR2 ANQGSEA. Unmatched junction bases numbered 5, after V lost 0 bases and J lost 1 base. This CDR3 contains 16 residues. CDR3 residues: CSVEDYRTSGTDTQYF. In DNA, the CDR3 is TGCAGCGTTGAAGATTACAGGACTAGCGGCACAGATACGCAGTATTTT.

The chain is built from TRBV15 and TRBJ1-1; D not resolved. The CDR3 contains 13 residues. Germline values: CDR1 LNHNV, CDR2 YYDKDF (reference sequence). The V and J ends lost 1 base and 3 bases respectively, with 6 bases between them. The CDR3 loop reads CATSRAEYTEAFF. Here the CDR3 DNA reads TGTGCCACCAGCAGAGCTGAGTACACTGAAGCTTTCTTT.